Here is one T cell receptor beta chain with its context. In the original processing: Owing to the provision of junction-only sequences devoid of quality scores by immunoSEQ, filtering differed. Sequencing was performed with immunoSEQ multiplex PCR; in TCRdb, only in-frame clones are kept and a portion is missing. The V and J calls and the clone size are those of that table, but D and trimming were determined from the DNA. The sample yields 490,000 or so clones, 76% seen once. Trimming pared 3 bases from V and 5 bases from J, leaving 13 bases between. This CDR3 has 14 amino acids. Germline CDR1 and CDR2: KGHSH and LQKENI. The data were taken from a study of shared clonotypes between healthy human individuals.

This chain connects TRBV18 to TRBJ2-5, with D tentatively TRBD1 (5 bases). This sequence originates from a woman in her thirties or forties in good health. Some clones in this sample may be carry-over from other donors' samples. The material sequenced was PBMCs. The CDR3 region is CASSPGQPQETQYF. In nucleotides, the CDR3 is TGTGCCAGCTCACCGGGGCAGCCCCAGGAGACCCAGTACTTC.